The next 21 T cell receptor beta chains were all read from a single sample in a study of molecular identifiers for immune sequencing clone quantification. TCRdb ran MiXCR on the PCR reads and lists one entry per CDR3 protein. The sample records fewer than 75,000 distinct CDR3 sequences, roughly 17% being singletons. What was sequenced was naive CD8+ T cells from blood, with Jurkat cell RNA spiked in. Subset defined: FACS-sorted CD8+CD4-CCR7+CD45RA+ naive T cells. The source of these receptors is a human donor in good health. Some libraries in this study had Jurkat cell RNA spiked in.

This clonotype has a count of ten or more. This chain connects TRBV5-1 to TRBJ2-7; tentative D call: TRBD1 (5 bases). V lost 4 bases to trimming and J lost 4 bases, with 21 bases between them. Germline CDR1 is SGHRS and CDR2 is YFSETQ. This CDR3 has 16 amino acids. In DNA, the CDR3 is TGCGCCAGCAGCCTTTTCCCCAGGGATAATCGGTACGAGCAGTACTTC. Residues: CASSLFPRDNRYEQYF.

This clonotype was counted at least ten times. The chain couples TRBV4-1 to TRBJ2-7; D may be TRBD1 (6 bases). The V gene lost 1 base and the J gene lost 1 base, with 8 bases spanning the gap. The germline V gene has CDR1 MGHRA and CDR2 YSYEKL. This CDR3 has 14 residues. Written as DNA, the CDR3 is TGCGCCAGCAGCCAAGGTCAGGGGTCCTACGAGCAGTACTTC. Its translation: CASSQGQGSYEQYF.

This clonotype was observed at least ten times. The rearrangement uses TRBV24-1 and TRBJ2-3; no clear D. The CDR3 spans 15 residues. From germline, CDR1 is KGHDR and CDR2 SFDVKD. Trimming took 2 bases from V and 0 from J, leaving 8 bases between them. The CDR3 nucleotides read TGTGCCACCAGTGATTACGCAGCTAGCACAGATACGCAGTATTTT. Translating gives CATSDYAASTDTQYF.

This clonotype came up many times. The gene calls are TRBV7-8 and TRBJ1-2; D is undetermined. V was trimmed by 1 base and J by 3 bases, leaving 6 bases between them. From germline, CDR1 is SGHVS and CDR2 FQNEAQ. This CDR3 comprises 13 residues. This chain's CDR3 is CASSLVVDYGYTF. The CDR3, as DNA: TGTGCCAGCAGCTTAGTGGTAGACTATGGCTACACCTTC.

This clonotype was seen repeatedly, ten times or more. The V call is TRBV7-2, the J call TRBJ2-5, with no clear D. Germline V lookup: CDR1 SGHTA, CDR2 FQGNSA. V was cut by 6 bases and J by 8 bases, with 16 bases left in between. The CDR3 is 13 amino acids. CDR3 coding DNA: TGTGCCAGCAGTTTGACCCCGGAGAGTACCCAGTACTTC. Residues: CASSLTPESTQYF.

In this sample, this clonotype turned up many times. V usage is TRBV7-9 and J usage is TRBJ1-5; TRBD1 aligns across 9 bases. CDR1 is SEHNR, CDR2 FQNEAQ, per germline (reference sequence). The junction had 16 bases not matched to a gene; V was cut back by 4 bases and J by 9 bases. The CDR3 runs 17 residues. CDR3: CASSSDRLDRGAGPQHF. CDR3 DNA: TGTGCCAGCAGCTCCGACCGCCTCGACAGGGGGGCAGGGCCCCAGCATTTT.

This clonotype appeared many times. The CDR3 DNA reads as TGTGCCAGCAGCTTGCCTCTGATTGGGGGAGGGCCCGGCACAGATACGCAGTATTTT. It yields the protein CASSLPLIGGGPGTDTQYF. The chain uses TRBV7-8 and TRBJ2-3; TRBD2 matches 7 bases. This CDR3 has 19 amino acids. The junction had 16 bases not matched to a gene; V was cut back by 3 bases and J by 1 base. CDR1 is SGHVS, CDR2 FQNEAQ, per germline.

CDR3 sequence (DNA): TGTGCCAGCAGGAACAGGGGGTACCAAGAGACCCAGTACTTC. Translating it yields CASRNRGYQETQYF. V is TRBV28 and J is TRBJ2-5, with 8 bases that match TRBD1. Germline loops: CDR1 MDHEN, CDR2 SYDVKM. V lost 6 bases and J lost 0; bases outside the gene matches: 3. The CDR3 has 14 amino acids.

This clonotype was recorded at least ten times. The genes are TRBV20-1 and TRBJ2-1; 9 nucleotides match TRBD1. This CDR3 contains 16 residues. V was clipped by 0 bases and J by 5 bases; unmatched bases: 8. Germline CDR1 and CDR2: DFQATT and SNEGSKA (reference sequence). CDR3 sequence: CSARDFRTGAHNEQFF. For the CDR3, the DNA is TGCAGTGCTAGAGATTTTAGGACAGGGGCCCACAATGAGCAGTTCTTC.

The CDR3 coding sequence is TGTGCCAGCAGTTTAATTACAGCCTACAATAAACCCTACGAGCAGTACTTC. Its protein product is CASSLITAYNKPYEQYF. The V gene is TRBV27, the J gene TRBJ2-7; D is unresolved. Trimming shortened V by 2 bases and J by 2 bases, and 19 bases separated the two germline ends. The CDR3 is 17 residues long. CDR1 is MNHEY, CDR2 SMNVEV, per germline (reference sequence).

This clonotype was observed at least ten times. The genes are TRBV28 and TRBJ2-7; D not certain. Deletions cut 7 bases from V and 2 bases from J, with 15 bases between. The CDR3 is 14 residues long. Germline V lookup: CDR1 MDHEN, CDR2 SYDVKM. The CDR3 protein is CASTLAQGTYEQYF. DNA of the CDR3: TGTGCCAGCACCCTCGCTCAAGGGACCTACGAGCAGTACTTC. Complete variable domain (other parts from reference TRBV28 and TRBJ2-7): DVKVTQSSRYLVKRTGEKVFLECVQDMDHENMFWYRQDPGLGLRLIYFSYDVKMKEKGDIPEGYSVSREKKERFSLILESASTNQTSMYLCASTLAQGTYEQYFGPGTRLTVT.

Note on this clonotype: A read error may be the cause here, since a much bigger clone is one base away. V is TRBV4-1 and J is TRBJ2-2, with a possible D match to TRBD2 (6 bases). The CDR3 spans 17 residues. The V gene lost 2 bases and the J gene lost 3 bases, with 16 bases spanning the gap. Looked up from germline, CDR1 is MGHRA and CDR2 is YSYEKL. CDR3 protein: CASSQRVIAEDTGELFF. CDR3 nucleotides: TGCGCCAGCAGCCAACGGGTAATAGCGGAAGACACCGGGGAGCTGTTTTTT.

Ten or more counts support this clonotype. The rearrangement links TRBV27 to TRBJ1-3; D perhaps matches TRBD1 (5 bases). Trimming took off 2 bases at V and 1 base at J, with 6 bases between the two ends. CDR3 length: 14 residues. The germline V gene has CDR1 MNHEY and CDR2 SMNVEV (reference sequence). This CDR3 reads CASSLGGSGNTIYF. The DNA of the CDR3 is TGTGCCAGCAGTTTAGGGGGATCTGGAAACACCATATATTTT.

This clonotype showed up many times. The rearrangement links TRBV5-1 to TRBJ1-2; 7 bases line up with TRBD1. The V gene's germline CDR1 is SGHRS and CDR2 YFSETQ. The CDR3 is 17 residues long. V lost 2 bases, J lost 0 bases, and 10 bases stayed unmatched. In DNA form, the CDR3 reads TGCGCCAGCAGCTTAGAACCCGGGACAGCCACTAACTATGGCTACACCTTC. It translates to CASSLEPGTATNYGYTF. Using reference TRBV5-1 and TRBJ1-2 for the parts outside the CDR3, the full variable domain is KAGVTQTPRYLIKTRGQQVTLSCSPISGHRSVSWYQQTPGQGLQFLFEYFSETQRNKGNFPGRFSGRQFSNSRSEMNVSTLELGDSALYLCASSLEPGTATNYGYTFGSGTRLTVV.

The chain has TRBV12-3 or TRBV12-4 and TRBJ2-1, with 7 bases aligning to TRBD2. This CDR3 is built from 15 residues. J lost 6 bases, V lost 4 bases, and 9 bases had no gene match. The CDR3 sequence: CASSWGLAASNEQFF. As DNA, the CDR3 is TGTGCCAGCAGTTGGGGTCTAGCGGCATCCAATGAGCAGTTCTTC.

The chain employs TRBV5-6 and TRBJ2-1; D call uncertain. The CDR3 totals 13 residues. Trimming removed 9 bases from V and 0 bases from J, with 10 bases in between. Per the germline V gene, CDR1 is SGHDT and CDR2 is YYEEEE. CDR3 nucleotide sequence: TGTGCCACCAAGGCTAGCTCCTACAATGAGCAGTTCTTC. Encoded protein: CATKASSYNEQFF.

This clonotype has ten or more counts. The V call is TRBV4-3, the J call TRBJ2-7; no clear D. The germline V gene has CDR1 LGHNA and CDR2 YSLEER. V shed 0 bases and J shed 4 bases, with 7 bases lying between them. CDR3 size: 13 residues. The CDR3 here is CASSQERYYEQYF. CDR3 nucleotide sequence: TGCGCCAGCAGCCAAGAGAGGTATTACGAGCAGTACTTC.

The CDR3 bases are TGTGCCACCAGTGATTTGAACCGGAACACCGGGGAGCTGTTTTTT. Its protein product is CATSDLNRNTGELFF. The chain has TRBV24-1 and TRBJ2-2; no clear D gene. With 0 bases removed from V and 1 base from J, the gap between germline ends came to 5 bases. The length of the CDR3 is 15 residues. Germline V gene lookup returns CDR1 KGHDR and CDR2 SFDVKD.

This clonotype was seen ten or more times. The genes are TRBV19 and TRBJ2-1; D not certain. V dropped 1 base and J dropped 6 bases, with 7 bases sitting between them. Germline-derived CDR1 and CDR2 are LNHDA and SQIVND (reference sequence). The CDR3 covers 13 residues. The CDR3 spells CASSIVSSNEQFF. The CDR3 nucleotides are TGTGCCAGTAGTATAGTCAGCAGCAATGAGCAGTTCTTC. Combining the CDR3 with reference TRBV19 and TRBJ2-1 gives the whole variable domain DGGITQSPKYLFRKEGQNVTLSCEQNLNHDAMYWYRQDPGQGLRLIYYSQIVNDFQKGDIAEGYSVSREKKESFPLTVTSAQKNPTAFYLCASSIVSSNEQFFGPGTRLTVL.

Ten or more counts support this clonotype. This chain joins TRBV12-3 or TRBV12-4 and TRBJ2-5; D unclear. CDR3 length equals 13 residues. V dropped 4 bases and J dropped 3 bases, with 9 bases sitting between them. CDR3 nucleotide sequence: TGTGCCAGCAGTTCCCCACCTGAAGAGACCCAGTACTTC. Protein product: CASSSPPEETQYF.

This clonotype has just a few counts. This chain links TRBV27 with TRBJ2-3; 11 nucleotides line up with TRBD1. This CDR3 is built from 15 residues. Germline V gene lookup returns CDR1 MNHEY and CDR2 SMNVEV (reference sequence). The V gene end was trimmed by 4 bases and the J gene end by 3 bases; junction bases not matched to a gene: 3. The CDR3 loop is CASSWGTGGTDTQYF. The DNA of the CDR3 is TGTGCCAGCAGTTGGGGGACAGGGGGGACAGATACGCAGTATTTT.